Shown below are 28 T cell receptor beta chains from a single sample sequenced in a study of T cell responses to AZD1222 COVID-19 vaccine. Data came from immunoSEQ multiplex PCR; TCRdb stores just in-frame clones and leaves some out. The data show 65,000 to 100,000 clones, with over 75% seen just once and roughly 21% held by the top ten. The sequenced sample was peripheral blood, obtained on day 0 of AZD1222 vaccination. The receptors stem from an adult in good health.

The table lists this clone with a few counts. V and J are TRBV7-9 and TRBJ2-7; 7 bases agree with TRBD2. Trimming removed 4 bases from V and 0 bases from J; junction bases left unmatched: 6. The CDR3 loop spans 15 amino acids. Germline V lookup: CDR1 SEHNR, CDR2 FQNEAQ (reference sequence). CDR3 amino acids: CASSSGTTSSYEQYF. The CDR3 DNA reads as TGTGCCAGCAGCTCCGGGACTACGAGCTCCTACGAGCAGTACTTC.

This clone was seen a handful of times. The V gene is TRBV10-3, the J gene TRBJ1-3, with D unclear. The length of the CDR3 is 15 residues. V gave up 4 bases and J gave up 4 bases, with 14 bases separating them. CDR1 ENHRY and CDR2 SYGVKD come from the germline V gene. The CDR3 nucleotides read TGTGCCATCAGTGGCGAAGGTATTGGGGGAAACACCATATATTTT. It yields the protein CAISGEGIGGNTIYF.

In this sample, this clone turned up a few times. The genes are TRBV6-5 and TRBJ2-3; D is undetermined. Trimming removed 5 bases at V and 3 bases at J, with 15 bases between. CDR1 and CDR2 from the germline V gene are MNHEY and SVGAGI. This CDR3 is built from 15 residues. The CDR3 protein is CASSPPPVRTDTQYF. The DNA for the CDR3 is TGTGCCAGCAGTCCACCCCCGGTTAGAACAGATACGCAGTATTTT.

This clone was counted between two and nine times. V and J are TRBV16 and TRBJ2-7, with TRBD1 identical over 9 bases. J gave up 5 bases and V 4 bases, and 9 bases lay outside the gene matches. The CDR3 runs 15 residues. Per the germline V gene, CDR1 is KGHSY and CDR2 is FQNENV. The CDR3: CASSPSRDRDHEQYF. The CDR3 DNA follows: TGTGCCAGCAGCCCGTCCCGGGACAGGGACCACGAGCAGTACTTC.

The chain joins TRBV28 to TRBJ2-7; perhaps TRBD2 as D (6 bases). Trimming stripped 5 bases from V and 7 bases from J, with 9 bases between. The germline CDR1 and CDR2 sequences are MDHEN and SYDVKM. The CDR3 consists of 11 residues. The CDR3 nucleotides read TGTGCCAGCAGTATTCGGGAGGAGCAGTACTTC. This translates into CASSIREEQYF.

V gene TRBV5-6 combines with J gene TRBJ1-2, with D possibly TRBD1 on 5 matching bases. Germline CDR1 and CDR2: SGHDT and YYEEEE. This CDR3 is built from 13 residues. V was shortened by 7 bases and J by 5 bases, with 15 bases between the two germline ends. The CDR3 DNA follows: TGTGCCAGCCGGGGGTCGTTGGAGTATGGCTACACCTTC. It translates to CASRGSLEYGYTF.

The chain uses TRBV25-1 and TRBJ1-2, with D tentatively TRBD1 (6 bases). Looked up from germline, CDR1 is MGHDK and CDR2 is SYGVNS. The CDR3 extends over 14 amino acids. V was clipped by 0 bases and J by 5 bases, with 10 bases between them. As DNA, the CDR3 is TGTGCCAGCAGTGAATACGGAGGACAGTATGGCTACACCTTC. It specifies CASSEYGGQYGYTF.

Turning to this clone: Since a much larger clone is just one base distant, this may be a read error. The chain carries TRBV15 and TRBJ1-4; no definite D call. The CDR3 spans 13 residues. The V end lost 2 bases, the J end lost 9 bases, and 10 bases lay between the germline ends. Per the germline V gene, CDR1 is LNHNV and CDR2 is YYDKDF (reference sequence). The chain's CDR3 is CATSRPSLKKLFF. The CDR3 DNA reads TGTGCCACCAGCAGACCTAGCCTGAAAAAACTGTTTTTT.

CDR3 region: CAWSSGSYEQYF. DNA for the CDR3: TGTGCCTGGAGTTCTGGCTCCTACGAGCAGTACTTC. This rearrangement joins TRBV30 to TRBJ2-7; no clear D. Trimming removed 2 bases at V and 0 bases at J, with 5 bases between. Germline assignment: CDR1 GTSNPN and CDR2 SVGIG (reference sequence). The CDR3 length is 12 residues.

CDR3 in amino acids: CASSWGRNTEAFF. Written as DNA, the CDR3 is TGTGCCAGCAGTTGGGGTAGGAACACTGAAGCTTTCTTT. The rearrangement links TRBV6-2 or TRBV6-3 to TRBJ1-1, with no clear D. Germline V gives CDR1 MNHEY, CDR2 SVGEGT. CDR3 length: 13 amino acids. V lost 4 bases and J lost 1, with 7 bases in between.

Here the CDR3 DNA reads TGTGCCAGCAGCTTTGCTTTTTCTGATTTGATGAGAGGGCTCAATCAGCCCCAGCATTTT. Its translation is CASSFAFSDLMRGLNQPQHF. The rearrangement uses TRBV12-1 and TRBJ1-5. TRBV12-1 is a pseudogene segment. This CDR3 is 20 amino acids long.

This clone was seen only a few times. V and J are TRBV24-1 and TRBJ1-5, with D maybe TRBD1 (5 bases). In germline, CDR1 is KGHDR, CDR2 SFDVKD. There are 13 residues in the CDR3. V was trimmed by 5 bases and J by 7 bases, leaving 11 bases between them. This CDR3 reads CATSGGVRQPQHF. The CDR3 nucleotides read TGTGCCACCAGTGGGGGGGTTCGCCAGCCCCAGCATTTT.

The rearrangement uses TRBV2 and TRBJ2-7, with a tentative D call TRBD2 (5 bases). Germline V lookup: CDR1 SNHLY, CDR2 FYNNEI. This CDR3 is built from 13 residues. Trimming removed 6 bases from V and 4 bases from J, with 13 bases in between. Here the CDR3 DNA reads TGTGCCAGCAGGAGGGTCGATCGATACGAGCAGTACTTC. Residues: CASRRVDRYEQYF.

The V call is TRBV7-2, the J call TRBJ2-2; 11 bases are a match to TRBD2. The CDR3 sequence is 14 residues long. J lost 7 bases, V lost 7 bases, and 5 bases had no gene match. Germline V gene lookup returns CDR1 SGHTA and CDR2 FQGNSA. This CDR3 reads CASTLSGRGGELFF. The CDR3 DNA sequence: TGTGCCAGCACCCTTAGCGGGAGGGGCGGGGAGCTGTTTTTT.

This clone was found once. This chain uses TRBV18 with TRBJ2-7; D gene ambiguous. CDR3 size: 14 residues. The V end was cut by 1 base, the J end by 3 bases, with 10 bases between. CDR1 KGHSH and CDR2 LQKENI come from the germline V gene. The CDR3 loop is CASSPREHRYEQYF. CDR3 coding DNA: TGTGCCAGCTCACCACGTGAACACCGCTACGAGCAGTACTTC.

The chain is built from TRBV4-2 and TRBJ1-2; D gene uncertain. Trimming took off 3 bases at V and 5 bases at J, with 19 bases between the two ends. The CDR3 extends over 16 amino acids. In germline, CDR1 is LGHNA, CDR2 YNFKEQ. CDR3 protein: CASSQDLMGSSYGYTF. In nucleotides, the CDR3 is TGTGCCAGCAGCCAGGACCTCATGGGGTCCTCGTATGGCTACACCTTC.

The chain carries TRBV18 and TRBJ2-3, with TRBD2 matching 9 bases. The CDR3 loop spans 17 amino acids. After removal of 2 bases from V and 1 base from J, the junction contained 7 bases not matched to a gene. Looked up from germline, CDR1 is KGHSH and CDR2 is LQKENI. This CDR3 reads CASSPGGGVQGTDTQYF. In DNA, the CDR3 is TGTGCCAGCTCACCAGGCGGGGGGGTTCAAGGCACAGATACGCAGTATTTT.

The gene calls are TRBV15 and TRBJ2-7; perhaps TRBD2 as D (5 bases). Trimming took off 1 base at V and 0 bases at J, with 16 bases between the two ends. The germline gives CDR1 LNHNV, CDR2 YYDKDF (reference sequence). The CDR3 consists of 17 residues. The CDR3 DNA sequence: TGTGCCACCAGCAGAGTGTTAAGCGGCCGCTACTCCTACGAGCAGTACTTC. Encoded protein: CATSRVLSGRYSYEQYF. The whole variable domain, filled in from reference TRBV15 and TRBJ2-7, reads DAMVIQNPRYQVTQFGKPVTLSCSQTLNHNVMYWYQQKSSQAPKLLFHYYDKDFNNEADTPDNFQSRRPNTSFCFLDIRSPGLGDTAMYLCATSRVLSGRYSYEQYFGPGTRLTVT.

The chain carries TRBV7-9 and TRBJ2-2, with TRBD2 matching over 8 bases. Germline CDR1 SEHNR, CDR2 FQNEAQ (reference sequence). V dropped 0 bases and J dropped 4; count of bases not matched to a gene: 4. The length of the CDR3 is 16 residues. The CDR3 coding sequence is TGTGCCAGCAGCTTAGCCTCGGGAGGGACCACCGGGGAGCTGTTTTTT. Protein sequence: CASSLASGGTTGELFF.

This chain's CDR3 is CASSPLWTGDYEQYF. CDR3 nucleotides: TGTGCCAGCAGTCCACTTTGGACAGGGGACTACGAGCAGTACTTC. This rearrangement joins TRBV28 to TRBJ2-7; 9 bases align to TRBD1. The CDR3 consists of 15 residues. Germline CDR1 reads MDHEN; CDR2 reads SYDVKM. Trimming took 5 bases from V and 3 from J; bases not matched to a gene: 8.

V usage is TRBV5-8 and J usage is TRBJ1-4, with D unclear. V was cut by 1 base and J by 0 bases, with 7 bases left in between. Germline-derived CDR1 and CDR2 are SGHTS and YDEGEE. There are 15 residues in the CDR3. The chain's CDR3 is CASSLRQATNEKLFF. CDR3 nucleotide sequence: TGTGCCAGCAGCTTGAGGCAGGCAACTAATGAAAAACTGTTTTTT.

This clone occurred a few times. The chain carries TRBV18 and TRBJ1-1; D gene ambiguous. Per the germline V gene, CDR1 is KGHSH and CDR2 is LQKENI. This CDR3 has 12 amino acids. Deletions cut 8 bases from V and 1 base from J, with 8 bases between. CDR3 bases: TGTGCCAGCCAGATGGGGAACACTGAAGCTTTCTTT. The encoded protein is CASQMGNTEAFF.

V gene TRBV5-4 combines with J gene TRBJ2-5; TRBD2 matches 10 bases. V lost 4 bases and J lost 4; bases outside the gene matches: 7. From germline, CDR1 is SGHNT and CDR2 YYREEE (reference sequence). This CDR3 has 15 amino acids. In nucleotides, the CDR3 is TGTGCCAGCAGCAGGACTAGCGGAGGGGGAGAGACCCAGTACTTC. Amino acids: CASSRTSGGGETQYF.

This clone showed up just once. The chain links TRBV6-1 to TRBJ1-5, with unresolved D. This CDR3 contains 14 residues. The V gene lost 2 bases and the J gene lost 10 bases, with 15 bases spanning the gap. CDR1 and CDR2 (germline): MNHNS, SASEGT. Here the CDR3 DNA reads TGTGCCAGCAGTGAACGGCCGGAACTCCATCCCCAGCATTTT. It translates to CASSERPELHPQHF.

The rearrangement joins TRBV2 to TRBJ1-2, with TRBD1 identical over 9 bases. CDR3 length: 13 amino acids. V lost 6 bases to trimming and J lost 7 bases; unmatched junction nucleotides: 6. The germline gives CDR1 SNHLY, CDR2 FYNNEI. The DNA of the CDR3 is TGTGCCAGCAGCGGGGACAGGGTTCGTGGCTACACCTTC. Amino acids: CASSGDRVRGYTF.

V gene TRBV27 combines with J gene TRBJ2-3; D not resolved. Trimming pared 6 bases from V and 6 bases from J, leaving 13 bases between. CDR3 length equals 13 residues. CDR1 is MNHEY, CDR2 SMNVEV, per germline (reference sequence). Here the CDR3 reads CASSPGPRDTQYF. DNA for the CDR3: TGTGCCAGCAGCCCGGGCCCTCGGGATACGCAGTATTTT.

V usage is TRBV28 and J usage is TRBJ2-3, with a tentative D call TRBD2 (5 bases). Germline-derived CDR1 and CDR2 are MDHEN and SYDVKM. This CDR3 has 14 residues. V was clipped by 8 bases and J by 2 bases, with 14 bases between them. CDR3 protein: CASFEGKNTDTQYF. In DNA, the CDR3 is TGTGCCAGCTTCGAGGGTAAGAACACAGATACGCAGTATTTT.

As DNA, the CDR3 is TGTGCCAGTAGGCTAAACACAGATACGCAGTATTTT. Amino acids: CASRLNTDTQYF. The rearrangement joins TRBV19 to TRBJ2-3; D is unresolved. The ends were cut back, 6 bases at V and 2 bases at J, with 6 bases in the middle. Germline V gives CDR1 LNHDA, CDR2 SQIVND (reference sequence). The CDR3 runs 12 residues.